A single sample is the source of the 28 T cell receptor beta chains below, sequenced in a study of molecular identifiers for immune sequencing clone quantification. TCRdb reprocessed the PCR reads with MiXCR, giving one entry per CDR3 protein. This sample has approximately 590,000 distinct CDR3 sequences, with roughly 23% found just once. The sample taken for sequencing was naive CD8+ T cells from blood, with Jurkat cell RNA spiked in. Indicated subset: FACS-sorted CD8+CD4-CCR7+CD45RA+ naive T cells. Every receptor here comes from a human donor in good health. Some libraries in this study had Jurkat cell RNA spiked in.

V is TRBV7-9 and J is TRBJ2-1, with TRBD2 matching 9 bases. Germline V gene sequence: CDR1 SEHNR, CDR2 FQNEAQ (reference sequence). J gave up 1 base and V 5 bases, and 9 bases lay outside the gene matches. This CDR3 spans 17 amino acids. This chain's CDR3 is CASSPPSGGPSYNEQFF. The CDR3 region has the DNA TGTGCCAGCAGCCCCCCAAGCGGGGGGCCGTCCTACAATGAGCAGTTCTTC.

CDR3 residues: CASSFLDNEQFF. The CDR3 DNA is TGTGCCAGCAGTTTCCTGGACAATGAGCAGTTCTTC. This chain links TRBV28 with TRBJ2-1, with D uncertain. The CDR3 totals 12 residues. V lost 3 bases, J lost 5 bases, and 5 bases lay in between. Germline V gives CDR1 MDHEN, CDR2 SYDVKM.

There are many counts of this clonotype. This sequence joins TRBV11-2 and TRBJ2-1; 7 nucleotides line up with TRBD2. This CDR3 comprises 18 residues. Germline values: CDR1 SGHAT, CDR2 FQNNGV. The junction had 11 bases not matched to a gene; V was cut back by 3 bases and J by 0 bases. In DNA, the CDR3 is TGTGCCAGCAGCTTTGGTGGGGGACTAAAGAGCTCCTACAATGAGCAGTTCTTC. Its translation is CASSFGGGLKSSYNEQFF.

This clonotype turned up a few times. A single base separates this from a much larger clone, so it may be a read error. The V gene is TRBV5-3, the J gene TRBJ2-7; 8 bases match TRBD1. TRBV5-3 is annotated as an ORF whose role is uncertain. The CDR3 is made up of 14 amino acids. CDR3 loop: CASSWAGTGYEQYF. For the CDR3, the DNA is TGTGCCAGCAGCTGGGCCGGGACAGGCTACGAGCAGTACTTC.

This clonotype was found many times. The chain couples TRBV27 to TRBJ2-4; TRBD1 agrees at 7 bases. From germline, CDR1 is MNHEY and CDR2 SMNVEV (reference sequence). This CDR3 spans 14 amino acids. With V trimmed by 6 bases and J by 5 bases, 7 bases remained unmatched. CDR3 sequence reads: CASSPGTVENIQYF. CDR3 DNA: TGTGCCAGCAGCCCCGGGACAGTCGAAAACATTCAGTACTTC.

V is TRBV24-1 and J is TRBJ2-5, with D possibly being TRBD1 (5 bases). The CDR3 length is 13 residues. Trimming removed 3 bases from V and 7 bases from J, with 11 bases in between. CDR1 and CDR2 (germline): KGHDR, SFDVKD. CDR3 sequence reads: CATSDRGLATQYF. The CDR3 DNA reads TGTGCCACCAGTGATAGGGGATTGGCGACCCAGTACTTC.

The table lists this clonotype with a few counts. Lacking the conserved final phenylalanine or tryptophan, this CDR3 likely reflects a read error. It is unclear where the CDR3 begins or ends on the DNA, so no DNA is shown, and the CDR3 is as TCRdb lists it. The rearrangement links TRBV25-1 to TRBJ1-1. CDR1 and CDR2 (germline): MGHDK, SYGVNS. The CDR3 is 8 residues long, counting both termini. This CDR3 reads CASSQNWN.

This clonotype has a count of ten or more. The gene calls are TRBV12-3 or TRBV12-4 and TRBJ1-4; D is unclear. V dropped 3 bases and J dropped 7 bases, with 12 bases sitting between them. The CDR3 consists of 14 residues. This CDR3 reads CASSFSSVGEKLFF. DNA of the CDR3: TGTGCCAGCAGTTTTAGCAGTGTGGGTGAAAAACTGTTTTTT.

This clonotype was observed at least ten times. The rearrangement links TRBV11-2 to TRBJ2-4; D not resolved. Germline-derived CDR1 and CDR2 are SGHAT and FQNNGV. This CDR3 region has 14 residues. V lost 5 bases and J lost 3, with 11 bases in between. Here the CDR3 DNA reads TGTGCCAGCAGCCGAAGCTGGGGCAAAAACATTCAGTACTTC. It yields the protein CASSRSWGKNIQYF.

There are many counts of this clonotype. The chain employs TRBV5-6 and TRBJ2-7, with a tentative D call TRBD1 (6 bases). V was pared by 1 base and J by 11 bases, with 13 bases between. CDR3 length: 12 residues. Germline-derived CDR1 and CDR2 are SGHDT and YYEEEE. The CDR3 sequence is CASSLYPGQEYF. CDR3 coding DNA: TGTGCCAGCAGCTTGTACCCGGGACAAGAGTACTTC.

In its sample, this clonotype was seen many times. The gene calls are TRBV5-4 and TRBJ2-7, with 8 bases that match TRBD2. Trimming at V came to 4 bases and at J to 2 bases, leaving 8 bases not matched to a gene. This CDR3 spans 15 amino acids. Germline-derived CDR1 and CDR2 are SGHNT and YYREEE (reference sequence). The CDR3 coding sequence is TGTGCCAGCAGCAATAGCGGGGAAGCCCCCTACGAGCAGTACTTC. Its protein is CASSNSGEAPYEQYF.

This clonotype has a count of ten or more. The V call is TRBV4-3, the J call TRBJ2-7, with D maybe TRBD2 (6 bases). CDR3 length equals 17 residues. Trimming removed 0 bases from V and 2 bases from J, with 17 bases in between. CDR1 is LGHNA and CDR2 is YSLEER in the germline V gene. CDR3 nucleotides: TGCGCCAGCAGCCAAGAGATTCGGCGGGGCCCGACCTACGAGCAGTACTTC. Its protein is CASSQEIRRGPTYEQYF.

A note on this clonotype: This may arise from a read error, as a much more abundant clone is one base away. V usage is TRBV28 and J usage is TRBJ2-2; D possibly corresponds to TRBD1 (5 bases). Trimming stripped 3 bases from V and 3 bases from J, with 8 bases between. Germline V gene sequence: CDR1 MDHEN, CDR2 SYDVKM. CDR3 length: 14 residues. CDR3 amino acids: CASSLTVHTGELFF. CDR3 coding DNA: TGTGCCAGCAGTTTGACAGTGCACACCGGGGAGCTGTTTTTT.

Turning to this clonotype: The CDR3 end shows no conserved phenylalanine or tryptophan, and so a read error is likely. V is TRBV20-1 and J is TRBJ1-2; the D gene is possibly TRBD1 (5 bases). The CDR3 contains 15 residues. The V and J ends lost 1 base and 4 bases respectively, with 16 bases between them. Germline loops: CDR1 DFQATT, CDR2 SNEGSKA (reference sequence). The CDR3 sequence: CSARATYRFFYGYTS. The CDR3 DNA reads as TGCAGTGCTAGAGCTACCTACAGGTTCTTCTATGGCTACACCTCC.

This clonotype was seen at least ten times. This chain joins TRBV6-5 and TRBJ2-3; 7 bases are a match to TRBD1. The CDR3 is 13 residues long. Looked up from germline, CDR1 is MNHEY and CDR2 is SVGAGI. V shed 11 bases and J 0 bases; nucleotides not matched to a gene: 5. The CDR3 spells CASGQASTDTQYF. As DNA, the CDR3 is TGTGCCTCCGGACAGGCGAGCACAGATACGCAGTATTTT.

This chain joins TRBV7-9 and TRBJ2-7; 7 positions match TRBD2. The length of the CDR3 is 11 residues. V lost 11 bases, J lost 0 bases, and 1 base stayed unmatched. The germline V gene encodes CDR1 SEHNR and CDR2 FQNEAQ (reference sequence). The CDR3 sequence is CAGGSSYEQYF. For the CDR3, the DNA is TGTGCCGGCGGGAGCTCCTACGAGCAGTACTTC.

Details on this clonotype: The junction shows a germline mismatch at one end, possibly a read error. J is TRBJ2-6 and V is TRBV5-3; no reliable D call. TRBV5-3 belongs to the ORF category, with a function that is uncertain. The CDR3 length is 17 residues. The CDR3 spells CASSLGSGLYGANVLTF. The CDR3 coding sequence is TGTGCCAGCAGCTTGGGGTCAGGCCTCTATGGGGCCAACGTCCTGACTTTC.

In its sample, this clonotype was seen many times. The V and J genes are TRBV5-6 and TRBJ1-5; D not certain. This CDR3 comprises 14 residues. The germline gives CDR1 SGHDT, CDR2 YYEEEE. The V end lost 5 bases, the J end lost 2 bases, and 11 bases lay between the germline ends. CDR3 nucleotide sequence: TGTGCCAGCAGAACCTTTGGCGGCAATCAGCCCCAGCATTTT. It codes for CASRTFGGNQPQHF.

The chain carries TRBV19 and TRBJ2-7; D is unclear. The germline V gene has CDR1 LNHDA and CDR2 SQIVND (reference sequence). Trimming pared 5 bases from V and 2 bases from J, leaving 13 bases between. CDR3 length: 14 amino acids. This CDR3 is CASSPTSPTYEQYF. CDR3 sequence (DNA): TGTGCCAGTAGTCCCACATCCCCAACCTACGAGCAGTACTTC.

As to this clonotype: The junction and the germline gene differ at one end; a read error may be behind it. The V call is TRBV7-2, the J call TRBJ2-7, with 11 positions matching TRBD1. This CDR3 spans 15 amino acids. The germline V gene has CDR1 SGHTA and CDR2 FQGNSA. The CDR3 bases are TGTGCCAGCAGTTTCGGGACAGGGGGTTTCTACGAGCCGTCCTTC. It yields the protein CASSFGTGGFYEPSF.

A remark on this clonotype: One base away lies a much larger clone, so this may be a sequencing read error. The V call is TRBV6-6, the J call TRBJ2-7, with D possibly TRBD2 on 5 matching bases. Germline V gives CDR1 MNHNY, CDR2 SVGAGI (reference sequence). The CDR3 is 16 residues long. The CDR3 protein is CASSYGTSNGKYELYF. The CDR3 region has the DNA TGTGCCAGCAGTTACGGAACTAGTAACGGGAAGTACGAGCTGTACTTC.

There are many counts of this clonotype. The gene calls are TRBV6-2 or TRBV6-3 and TRBJ2-5, with D possibly called TRBD1 or TRBD2 (5 bases each). V was clipped by 1 base and J by 4 bases, with 10 bases between them. The CDR3 has 14 amino acids. The germline V gene encodes CDR1 MNHEY and CDR2 SVGEGT. The DNA of the CDR3 is TGTGCCAGCAGTTACTTGTGGGACGGAGAGACCCAGTACTTC. Residues: CASSYLWDGETQYF.

This clonotype turned up a few times. This chain uses TRBV28 with TRBJ2-7; D is ambiguous. This CDR3 spans 14 amino acids. Germline CDR1 reads MDHEN; CDR2 reads SYDVKM. V shed 3 bases and J shed 4 bases, with 13 bases lying between them. DNA for the CDR3: TGTGCCAGCAGTTTTCGGGCACGTACTTACGAGCAGTACTTC. Amino acid sequence: CASSFRARTYEQYF.

There are a few counts of this clonotype. The chain couples TRBV4-3 to TRBJ1-5, with D hard to call. The CDR3 is made up of 15 amino acids. V was pared by 0 bases and J by 7 bases, with 13 bases between. Germline V gene lookup returns CDR1 LGHNA and CDR2 YSLEER. CDR3 loop: CASSQDWGGYQPQHF. DNA of the CDR3: TGCGCCAGCAGCCAAGATTGGGGAGGTTACCAGCCCCAGCATTTT.

This clonotype has a handful of counts. This chain connects TRBV27 to TRBJ2-1; 7 nucleotides agree with TRBD1. The CDR3 spans 16 residues. Germline V lookup: CDR1 MNHEY, CDR2 SMNVEV (reference sequence). The V and J ends lost 6 bases and 0 bases, in that order; junction bases with no gene match: 8. The CDR3 nucleotides read TGTGCCAGCAGCCAATTCGGGACAGTCTCCTACAATGAGCAGTTCTTC. It encodes CASSQFGTVSYNEQFF.

This clonotype was seen a few times. This sequence joins TRBV5-1 and TRBJ2-1; the D gene is possibly TRBD1 (7 bases). V shed 0 bases and J shed 5 bases, with 21 bases lying between them. Germline V lookup: CDR1 SGHRS, CDR2 YFSETQ. This CDR3 has 18 amino acids. The CDR3 is CASSLGRGPGTANNEQFF. The DNA of the CDR3 is TGCGCCAGCAGCTTGGGGAGGGGTCCCGGGACAGCTAACAATGAGCAGTTCTTC.

Concerning this clonotype: With a much larger clone just one base away, this may be a read error. The CDR3 here is CASGSYLDEQIF. The CDR3 DNA reads TGTGCTAGTGGTTCCTACCTGGATGAGCAGATCTTC. The chain couples TRBV12-5 to TRBJ2-1; D gene unclear. The CDR3 spans 12 residues. Germline CDR1 is LGHNT and CDR2 is FRNRAP.

The chain has TRBV20-1 and TRBJ2-3; no firm D call. The CDR3 loop spans 14 amino acids. CDR1 and CDR2 from the germline V gene are DFQATT and SNEGSKA (reference sequence). V was shortened by 3 bases and J by 2 bases, with 12 bases between the two germline ends. CDR3 nucleotides: TGCAGTGCTAGCGACCCACAGCTCACAGATACGCAGTATTTT. Translating it yields CSASDPQLTDTQYF.